A selection of T cell receptor beta chains follows, all from one sample in a study of blood T cell repertoires in COVID-19. TCRdb's copy holds only in-frame clones and misses some; the assay was immunoSEQ multiplex PCR. The table shows some 200,000 clones, with around 85% occurring only once. Sequenced material: peripheral blood. These receptors were taken from a woman aged 55-75 years with acute or convalescent COVID-19. Each CDR3 is given with its conserved first and last residue. D genes are given only for firm matches. Clone size is given for some rows only: seen once, a few or many times, or a class if the clone is expanded.

size | J | V | D | DNA | CDR3
once | TRBJ1-6 | TRBV5-1 | TRBD1 | TGCGCCAGCAGCATACAGGGGGCGGACTATAATTCACCCCTCCACTTT | CASSIQGADYNSPLHF
NA | TRBJ1-1 | TRBV6-6 | NA | TGTGCCAGCAGTTGGGACAATGCTGAAGCTTTCTTT | CASSWDNAEAFF
NA | TRBJ1-2 | TRBV2 | TRBD1 | TGTGCCAGCAGTGAAACAGGGGGCAACTATGGCTACACCTTC | CASSETGGNYGYTF
NA | TRBJ1-1 | TRBV5-1 | TRBD1 | TGCGCCAGCAGCTCGGGGACAGACACCCTTGGGGAAGCTTTCTTT | CASSSGTDTLGEAFF
once | TRBJ1-2 | TRBV7-6 | NA | TGTGCCAGCAGCCCCCTTGGAGGGCAGGGATATGGCTACACCTTC | CASSPLGGQGYGYTF
NA | TRBJ2-1 | TRBV9 | TRBD2 | TGTGCCAGCAGCGCCCGGGGGAGGGGCGCTACCTACAATGAGCAGTTCTTC | CASSARGRGATYNEQFF
NA | TRBJ1-5 | TRBV6-6 | TRBD1 | TGTGCCAGCAGTCTACCAAAACAGGGGGCGAATCAGCCCCAGCATTTT | CASSLPKQGANQPQHF
NA | TRBJ1-1 | TRBV6-1 | NA | TGTGCCAGCAGTGAAGACAGAAGAACTGAAGCTTTCTTT | CASSEDRRTEAFF
NA | TRBJ2-1 | TRBV14 | TRBD2 | TGTGCCAGCAGTCGAGTCCGGACTAGTAGGAATGAGCAGTTCTTC | CASSRVRTSRNEQFF
few | TRBJ2-1 | TRBV2 | TRBD2 | TGTGCCAGCAGTCGTCGGGGGGGAGCGGGCAATGAGCAGTTCTTC | CASSRRGGAGNEQFF